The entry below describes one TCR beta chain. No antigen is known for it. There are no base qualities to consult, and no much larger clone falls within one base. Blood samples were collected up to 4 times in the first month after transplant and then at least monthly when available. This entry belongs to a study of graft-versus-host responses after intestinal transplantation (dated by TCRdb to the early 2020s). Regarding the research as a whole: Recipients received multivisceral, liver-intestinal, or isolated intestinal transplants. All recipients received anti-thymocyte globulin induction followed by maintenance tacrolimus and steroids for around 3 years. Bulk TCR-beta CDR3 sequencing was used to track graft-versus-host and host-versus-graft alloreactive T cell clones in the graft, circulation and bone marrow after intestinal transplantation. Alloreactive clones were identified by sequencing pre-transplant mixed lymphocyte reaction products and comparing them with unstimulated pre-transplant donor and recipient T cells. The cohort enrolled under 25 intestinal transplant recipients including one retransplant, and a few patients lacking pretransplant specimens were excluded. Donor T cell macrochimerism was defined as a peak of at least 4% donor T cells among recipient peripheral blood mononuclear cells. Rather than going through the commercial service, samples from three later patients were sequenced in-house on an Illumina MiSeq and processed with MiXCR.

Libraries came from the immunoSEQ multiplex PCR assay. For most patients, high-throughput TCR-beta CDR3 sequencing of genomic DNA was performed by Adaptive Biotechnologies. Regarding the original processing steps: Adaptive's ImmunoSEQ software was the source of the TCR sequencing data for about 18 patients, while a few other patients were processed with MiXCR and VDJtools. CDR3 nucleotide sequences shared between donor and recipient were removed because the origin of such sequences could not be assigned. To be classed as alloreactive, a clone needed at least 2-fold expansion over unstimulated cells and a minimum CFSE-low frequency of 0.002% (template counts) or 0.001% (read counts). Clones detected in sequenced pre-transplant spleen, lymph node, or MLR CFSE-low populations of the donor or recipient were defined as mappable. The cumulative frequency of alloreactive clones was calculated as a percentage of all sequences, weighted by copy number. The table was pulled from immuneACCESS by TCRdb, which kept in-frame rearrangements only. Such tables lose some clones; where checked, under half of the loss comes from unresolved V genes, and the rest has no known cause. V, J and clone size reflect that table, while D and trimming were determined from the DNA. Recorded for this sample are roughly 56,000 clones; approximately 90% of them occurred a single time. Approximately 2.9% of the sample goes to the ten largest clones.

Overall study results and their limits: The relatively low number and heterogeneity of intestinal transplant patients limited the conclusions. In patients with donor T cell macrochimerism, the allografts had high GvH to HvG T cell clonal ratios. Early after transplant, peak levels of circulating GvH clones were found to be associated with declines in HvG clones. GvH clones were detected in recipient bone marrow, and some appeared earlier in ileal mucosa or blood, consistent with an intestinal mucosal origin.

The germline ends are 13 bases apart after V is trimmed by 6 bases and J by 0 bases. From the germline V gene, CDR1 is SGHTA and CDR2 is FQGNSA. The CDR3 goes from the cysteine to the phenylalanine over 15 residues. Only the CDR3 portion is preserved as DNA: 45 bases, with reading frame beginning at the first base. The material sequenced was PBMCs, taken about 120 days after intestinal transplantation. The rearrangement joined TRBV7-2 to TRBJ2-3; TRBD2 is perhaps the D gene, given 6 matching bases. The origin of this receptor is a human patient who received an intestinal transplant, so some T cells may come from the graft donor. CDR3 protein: CASRPTGLSTDTQYF. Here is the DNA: TGTGCCAGCAGACCCACGGGACTCAGCACAGATACGCAGTATTTT.